The 12 T cell receptor beta chains reported below all come from one sample, sequenced in a study of T-cell memory formation after mild COVID-19. TCRdb itself ran the 5' RACE reads through MiXCR, one entry per CDR3 protein. The sample carries hundreds of thousands of distinct CDR3 sequences, over 20% recorded once. The sample taken for sequencing was PBMCs or a T cell subset sorted from them (not recorded which). Receptors were obtained from an adult woman who had mild COVID-19 (a few samples of this study predate the infection). Cell type and time point are not known.

This clonotype was seen more than once but under ten times. This chain uses TRBV25-1 with TRBJ2-3; D possibly corresponds to TRBD1 (5 bases). This CDR3 spans 13 amino acids. Trimming stripped 0 bases from V and 8 bases from J, with 9 bases between. Germline V gene sequence: CDR1 MGHDK, CDR2 SYGVNS. The CDR3, as DNA: TGTGCCAGCAGTGAATATTTTCAGGGTACGCAGTATTTT. It encodes CASSEYFQGTQYF.

This clonotype showed up just once. V is TRBV6-2 or TRBV6-3 and J is TRBJ1-5; D is undetermined. The germline CDR1 and CDR2 sequences are MNHEY and SVGEGT. This CDR3 has 13 residues. Trimming pared 2 bases from V and 6 bases from J, leaving 8 bases between. CDR3 sequence: CASSYRAGQPQHF. DNA for the CDR3: TGTGCCAGCAGTTACAGGGCTGGTCAGCCCCAGCATTTT.

This clonotype was observed a handful of times. This chain uses TRBV4-2 with TRBJ2-7; unclear D gene. The CDR3 is made up of 16 amino acids. Trimming removed 1 base at V and 0 bases at J, with 13 bases between. CDR1 LGHNA and CDR2 YNFKEQ come from the germline V gene. The CDR3 DNA is TGTGCCAGCAGCCAAGTACGTGGCTCCGGCTCCTACGAGCAGTACTTC. Translation: CASSQVRGSGSYEQYF.

The chain carries TRBV5-1 and TRBJ1-4; 7 positions match TRBD1. This CDR3 region has 16 residues. Per the germline V gene, CDR1 is SGHRS and CDR2 is YFSETQ. V dropped 3 bases and J dropped 0; count of bases not matched to a gene: 5. The chain's CDR3 is CASSSTGATTNEKLFF. CDR3 coding DNA: TGCGCCAGCAGCTCTACAGGGGCAACAACTAATGAAAAACTGTTTTTT. The whole variable domain, remainder taken from reference TRBV5-1 and TRBJ1-4, is KAGVTQTPRYLIKTRGQQVTLSCSPISGHRSVSWYQQTPGQGLQFLFEYFSETQRNKGNFPGRFSGRQFSNSRSEMNVSTLELGDSALYLCASSSTGATTNEKLFFGSGTQLSVL.

The chain combines TRBV7-3 with TRBJ2-3; 7 positions match TRBD2. Germline trimming cut 3 bases from V and 8 bases from J; bases unmatched to any gene: 8. The germline CDR1 and CDR2 sequences are SGHTA and FQGTGA. The CDR3 length is 14 residues. CDR3 amino acids: CASSFYPGGGTQYF. CDR3 coding DNA: TGTGCCAGCAGCTTTTACCCGGGGGGAGGTACGCAGTATTTT.

A few counts support this clonotype. V usage is TRBV5-4 and J usage is TRBJ1-6; TRBD1 matches at 11 bases. The CDR3 is made up of 18 amino acids. V lost 4 bases and J lost 10; bases outside the gene matches: 16. Germline CDR1 and CDR2: SGHNT and YYREEE (reference sequence). CDR3 loop: CASSPWWDRGNTTSPLHF. CDR3 nucleotide sequence: TGTGCCAGCAGCCCCTGGTGGGACAGGGGGAATACTACCTCACCCCTCCACTTT. Full variable domain (outside the CDR3, taken from reference TRBV5-4 and TRBJ1-6): ETGVTQSPTHLIKTRGQQVTLRCSSQSGHNTVSWYQQALGQGPQFIFQYYREEENGRGNFPPRFSGLQFPNYSSELNVNALELDDSALYLCASSPWWDRGNTTSPLHFGNGTRLTVT.

This clonotype was observed once. The CDR3 DNA reads as TGTGCCAGCAGTTACTCGTATCCCACGAGGAGAAGAAAGCAGTTCTTC. This translates into CASSYSYPTRRRKQFF. The gene calls are TRBV6-6 and TRBJ2-1; D is undetermined. The germline V gene has CDR1 MNHNY and CDR2 SVGAGI (reference sequence). CDR3 length: 16 residues. Between the trimmed V and J ends, which lost 0 bases and 11 bases, there was a span of 20 bases.

This clonotype was counted between two and nine times. J is TRBJ2-7 and V is TRBV13; no clear D gene. V lost 8 bases to trimming and J lost 2 bases, with 19 bases between them. From germline, CDR1 is PRHDT and CDR2 FYEKMQ (reference sequence). The CDR3 covers 15 residues. In DNA, the CDR3 is TGTGCCAGCTCAGCTTATCAGAATCCGGCCTACGAGCAGTACTTC. Protein: CASSAYQNPAYEQYF.

In nucleotides, the CDR3 is TGTGCCAGCAGCTTGGCCGATCGGTCCTACAATGAGCAGTTCTTC. It encodes CASSLADRSYNEQFF. The genes are TRBV5-5 and TRBJ2-1; D gene unclear. This CDR3 has 15 amino acids. V was shortened by 0 bases and J by 1 base, with 8 bases between the two germline ends. The germline V gene encodes CDR1 SGHKS and CDR2 YYEKEE (reference sequence).

This clonotype has just a few counts. The chain combines TRBV7-2 with TRBJ1-5, with TRBD1 as a possible D gene (5 bases). CDR3 length equals 14 residues. CDR1 and CDR2 from the germline V gene are SGHTA and FQGNSA. V lost 4 bases to trimming and J lost 7 bases, with 14 bases between them. The CDR3 sequence: CASSSGGAAQPQHF. CDR3 sequence (DNA): TGTGCCAGCAGCTCAGGAGGGGCAGCCCAGCCCCAGCATTTT. Using reference TRBV7-2 and TRBJ1-5 for the parts outside the CDR3, the full variable domain is GAGVSQSPSNKVTEKGKDVELRCDPISGHTALYWYRQSLGQGLEFLIYFQGNSAPDKSGLPSDRFSAERTGGSVSTLTIQRTQQEDSAVYLCASSSGGAAQPQHFGDGTRLSIL.

This clonotype was recorded many times. The CDR3 region is CASSIGEITRGEQFF. The CDR3 DNA sequence: TGTGCCAGTAGTATAGGCGAAATTACGAGGGGTGAGCAGTTCTTC. This rearrangement joins TRBV19 to TRBJ2-1; D possibly matches TRBD1 or TRBD2 (5 bases each). The CDR3 spans 15 residues. Germline lookup yields CDR1 LNHDA and CDR2 SQIVND (reference sequence). V was trimmed by 1 base and J by 9 bases, leaving 16 bases between them.

Worth noting for this clonotype: A much larger clone differs by one base, so this may be a read error. The rearrangement joins TRBV7-2 to TRBJ1-5, with TRBD1 identical over 9 bases. With 6 bases clipped from V and 4 bases from J, the junction kept 1 base outside the gene matches. Germline V gene lookup returns CDR1 SGHTA and CDR2 FQGNSA. The CDR3 contains 13 residues. CDR3 residues: CASSGQGNQPQHF. In DNA, the CDR3 is TGTGCCAGCAGTGGACAGGGGAATCAGCCCCAGCATTTT.